This T cell receptor (beta chain) came from a study of blood T cell repertoires in COVID-19. The wider study: PBMCs, B-cell-depleted T cells, or T cells were the source of the cDNA or gDNA that made up the material.

V shed 7 bases and J 0 bases; nucleotides not matched to a gene: 5. The germline CDR1 and CDR2 sequences are MNHNY and SVGAGI (reference sequence). The CDR3 loop spans 14 amino acids. Under the authors' procedure: Reference gene primer amplification gave estimated nucleated cell counts. Measured with immunoSEQ multiplex PCR; TCRdb has only the in-frame clones, and not every one. V and J calls and clone size come straight from that table; D and trimming were deduced from the DNA. The repertoire includes about 140,000 clones, approximately 84% of them detected once, and approximately 6.5% sits in the top ten.

Sequenced material: peripheral blood. This receptor was obtained from a human donor in a cohort sampled during active COVID-19. V and J are TRBV6-6 and TRBJ1-1; 7 nucleotides line up with TRBD1. The CDR3 here is CASIETGLNTEAFF. CDR3 sequence (DNA): TGTGCCAGCATTGAGACAGGGTTGAACACTGAAGCTTTCTTT.